Given below is one T cell receptor (beta chain) in context. The antigen remains undetermined. Sample treatment: approximately nine-day PBMC culture with coronavirus spike peptide pools or control peptides (ViraFEST assay). Sequencing of cultured CD4+ T cell DNA used the Oncomine TCR Beta short-read assay. TCRdb ran MiXCR on the PCR reads and lists one entry per CDR3 protein. The sample lists some 3,900 distinct CDR3 sequences, around a fifth occurring once. This CDR3 is built from 15 residues. CDR1 and CDR2 from the germline V gene are SGHRS and YFSETQ. V lost 1 base, J lost 1 base, and 11 bases lay in between. This specimen belongs to a study of vaccination and CD4 T cells after COVID-19. Study context: Collection of post-vaccine samples followed dose two by a median approximately 69 days, spanning a range of 14 to 241. From HCoV-229E, HCoV-OC43, HCoV-NL63 and SARS-CoV-2, overlapping spike peptides were used to stimulate the cells.

The rearrangement uses TRBV5-1 and TRBJ2-5; a weak D match, TRBD1 (5 bases). This sequence was found in a human donor who had recovered from COVID-19. What was sequenced was CD4+ T cells from blood, cultured in vitro. The CDR3 nucleotides read TGCGCCAGCAGCTTGAGGGTGGGGCTCCAAGAGACCCAGTACTTC. Translating it yields CASSLRVGLQETQYF.